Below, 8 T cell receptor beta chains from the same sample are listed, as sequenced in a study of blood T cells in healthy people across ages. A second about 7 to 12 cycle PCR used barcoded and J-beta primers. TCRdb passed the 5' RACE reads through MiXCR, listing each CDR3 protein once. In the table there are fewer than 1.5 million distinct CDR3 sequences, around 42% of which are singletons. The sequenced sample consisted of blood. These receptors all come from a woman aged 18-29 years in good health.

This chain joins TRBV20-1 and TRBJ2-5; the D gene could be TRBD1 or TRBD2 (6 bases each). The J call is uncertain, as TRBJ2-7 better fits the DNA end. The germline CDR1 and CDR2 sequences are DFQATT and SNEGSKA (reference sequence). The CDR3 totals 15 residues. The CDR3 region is CSASFGGPGSYEQYF. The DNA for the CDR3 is TGCAGTGCTAGTTTCGGGGGCCCAGGGTCCTACGAGCAGTACTTC.

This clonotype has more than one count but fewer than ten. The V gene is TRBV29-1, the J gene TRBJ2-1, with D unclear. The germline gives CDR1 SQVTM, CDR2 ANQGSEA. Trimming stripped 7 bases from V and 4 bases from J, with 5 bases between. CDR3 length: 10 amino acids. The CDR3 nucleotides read TGCAGCGCCCAGTACAATGAGCAGTTCTTC. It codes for CSAQYNEQFF.

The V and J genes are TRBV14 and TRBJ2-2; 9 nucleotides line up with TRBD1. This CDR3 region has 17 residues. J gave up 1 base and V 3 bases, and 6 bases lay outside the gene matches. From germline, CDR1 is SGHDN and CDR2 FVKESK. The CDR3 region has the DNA TGTGCCAGCAGCCAGTTACAGGGGGCGCGGAACACCGGGGAGCTGTTTTTT. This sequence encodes CASSQLQGARNTGELFF.

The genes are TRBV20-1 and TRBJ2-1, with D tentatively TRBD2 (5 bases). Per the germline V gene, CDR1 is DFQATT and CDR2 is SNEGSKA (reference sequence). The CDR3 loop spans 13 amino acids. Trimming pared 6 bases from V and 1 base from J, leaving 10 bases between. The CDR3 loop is CSASDLSYNEQFF. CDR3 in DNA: TGCAGTGCCTCGGACTTGTCCTACAATGAGCAGTTCTTC.

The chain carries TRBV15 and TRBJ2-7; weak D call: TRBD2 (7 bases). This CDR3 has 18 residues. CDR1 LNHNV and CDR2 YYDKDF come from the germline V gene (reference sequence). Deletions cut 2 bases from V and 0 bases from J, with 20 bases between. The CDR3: CATSRPTVGGPSSYEQYF. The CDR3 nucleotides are TGTGCCACCAGCAGACCTACGGTGGGGGGGCCTAGCTCCTACGAGCAGTACTTC.

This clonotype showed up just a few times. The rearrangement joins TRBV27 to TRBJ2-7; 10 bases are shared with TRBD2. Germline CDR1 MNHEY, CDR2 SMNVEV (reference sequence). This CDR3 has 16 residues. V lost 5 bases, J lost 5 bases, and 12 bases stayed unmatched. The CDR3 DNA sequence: TGTGCCAGCAGTCCCGAAGCTAGCGGGAGTTCAGACGAGCAGTACTTC. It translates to CASSPEASGSSDEQYF.

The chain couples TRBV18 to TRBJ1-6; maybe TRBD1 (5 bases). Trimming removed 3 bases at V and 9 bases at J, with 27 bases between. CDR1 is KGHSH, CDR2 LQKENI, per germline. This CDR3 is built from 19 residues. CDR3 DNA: TGTGCCAGCTCACCTCTCTCTGGGACCGTTCTCCCCAAAGGTTCACCCCTCCACTTT. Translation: CASSPLSGTVLPKGSPLHF.

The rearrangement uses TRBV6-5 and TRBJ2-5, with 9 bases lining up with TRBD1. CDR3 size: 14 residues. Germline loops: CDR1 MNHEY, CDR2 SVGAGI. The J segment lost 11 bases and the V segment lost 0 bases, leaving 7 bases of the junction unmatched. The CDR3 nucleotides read TGTGCCAGCAGTTACTCCACAGGGGGCAATGAGCAGTACTTC. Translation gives CASSYSTGGNEQYF.